What follows are 30 T cell receptor beta chains derived from one specimen sequenced in a study of blood T cell repertoires in COVID-19. Method: immunoSEQ multiplex PCR; TCRdb's copy keeps in-frame clones and lacks some. The table shows about 47,000 clones, with about two thirds occurring only once. The source material was peripheral blood. The receptors were gathered from a man older than 75 with acute or convalescent COVID-19.

The chain has TRBV5-1 and TRBJ1-2, with 7 bases identical to TRBD1. The V gene end was trimmed by 0 bases and the J gene end by 5 bases; junction bases not matched to a gene: 10. This CDR3 is built from 16 residues. Germline V CDR1 and CDR2: SGHRS, YFSETQ. CDR3 sequence: CASSLGQGGRIYGYTF. For the CDR3, the DNA is TGCGCCAGCAGCTTGGGCCAGGGGGGAAGGATTTATGGCTACACCTTC.

The rearrangement joins TRBV19 to TRBJ1-4; 10 nucleotides align to TRBD1. V shed 5 bases, J shed 6 bases, and the junction held 6 bases outside the gene matches. Germline CDR1 is LNHDA and CDR2 is SQIVND (reference sequence). There are 15 residues in the CDR3. CDR3 nucleotides: TGTGCCAGTAGTCCTGGTGGGACAGGGGATGAAAAACTGTTTTTT. The encoded protein is CASSPGGTGDEKLFF.

This rearrangement joins TRBV6-1 to TRBJ1-1; D is uncertain. V was pared by 1 base and J by 0 bases, with 24 bases between. The length of the CDR3 is 20 residues. The germline V gene encodes CDR1 MNHNS and CDR2 SASEGT. CDR3 coding DNA: TGTGCCAGCAGTGAAGTAAACCCCACCGAGGGATGGAGCATGAACACTGAAGCTTTCTTT. Protein: CASSEVNPTEGWSMNTEAFF.

The rearrangement uses TRBV11-2 and TRBJ2-7; the match to TRBD2 covers 12 bases. This CDR3 contains 15 residues. J was trimmed by 5 bases and V by 5 bases; bases with no gene match: 7. Germline V gene lookup returns CDR1 SGHAT and CDR2 FQNNGV. CDR3 amino acids: CASSPGLAGRHEQYF. In DNA form, the CDR3 reads TGTGCCAGCAGCCCCGGACTAGCGGGAAGGCACGAGCAGTACTTC.

This clone was found a few times. V usage is TRBV5-4 and J usage is TRBJ2-1; 12 positions agree with TRBD2. Trimming took 0 bases from V and 11 from J; bases not matched to a gene: 15. The CDR3 has 18 residues. CDR1 and CDR2 (germline): SGHNT, YYREEE (reference sequence). The CDR3 is CASSLAEHGTSGWLKQFF. Written as DNA, the CDR3 is TGTGCCAGCAGCTTGGCAGAACACGGGACTAGCGGGTGGCTCAAGCAGTTCTTC.

J is TRBJ1-4 and V is TRBV30; 9 bases match TRBD1. Trimming took 5 bases from V and 5 from J; bases not matched to a gene: 3. CDR1 is GTSNPN, CDR2 SVGIG, per germline (reference sequence). The CDR3 length is 13 residues. This CDR3 is CAWGTGMNEKLFF. CDR3 in DNA: TGTGCCTGGGGGACAGGGATGAATGAAAAACTGTTTTTT.

The V gene is TRBV4-3, the J gene TRBJ1-6; D is possibly TRBD1 (5 bases). Germline CDR1 reads LGHNA; CDR2 reads YSLEER. V was cut by 0 bases and J by 8 bases, with 14 bases left in between. There are 16 residues in the CDR3. In DNA form, the CDR3 reads TGCGCCAGCAGCCAAGATCCGGCAGGGACTTATTCACCCCTCCACTTT. This encodes CASSQDPAGTYSPLHF.

The chain joins TRBV6-5 to TRBJ2-1; a possible D gene is TRBD2 (6 bases). Germline lookup yields CDR1 MNHEY and CDR2 SVGAGI. V was pared by 0 bases and J by 9 bases, with 15 bases between. This CDR3 is built from 15 residues. The CDR3: CASSYSTSGQAEQFF. The CDR3 coding sequence is TGTGCCAGCAGTTACTCGACGAGCGGGCAGGCTGAGCAGTTCTTC.

This clone was recorded once. The V call is TRBV5-1, the J call TRBJ2-1; 10 bases agree with TRBD2. Germline assignment: CDR1 SGHRS and CDR2 YFSETQ. Losses at the gene ends were 3 bases for V and 10 bases for J; bases not matched to a gene: 10. CDR3 length: 15 amino acids. DNA for the CDR3: TGCGCCAGCAGCTCCCAAGTACTAGCGGGAAGGGAGCAGTTCTTC. Protein sequence: CASSSQVLAGREQFF.

CDR3 protein: CASSYGAGGSYEQYF. As DNA, the CDR3 is TGCGCCAGCAGCTACGGGGCGGGAGGATCCTACGAGCAGTACTTC. V usage is TRBV4-3 and J usage is TRBJ2-7; TRBD2 matches 8 bases. The length of the CDR3 is 15 residues. V lost 5 bases and J lost 1; bases outside the gene matches: 7. The germline gives CDR1 LGHNA, CDR2 YSLEER.

The chain is built from TRBV18 and TRBJ1-1; 10 bases agree with TRBD1. Germline V lookup: CDR1 KGHSH, CDR2 LQKENI. Trimming at V came to 6 bases and at J to 8 bases, leaving 9 bases not matched to a gene. The CDR3 extends over 14 amino acids. DNA of the CDR3: TGTGCCAGCTCGCGAGACAGGGGGCCGGCAGAAGCTTTCTTT. Translating it yields CASSRDRGPAEAFF.

This clone was picked up one time. V is TRBV5-1 and J is TRBJ2-3; D not certain. The CDR3 sequence is 14 residues long. V was pared by 3 bases and J by 1 base, with 9 bases between. The germline V gene encodes CDR1 SGHRS and CDR2 YFSETQ. In nucleotides, the CDR3 is TGCGCCAGCAGCTATGGTCGGGGCACAGATACGCAGTATTTT. It is translated as CASSYGRGTDTQYF.

There are a few counts of this clone. The chain joins TRBV5-4 to TRBJ2-5; 8 nucleotides line up with TRBD2. The CDR3 is 17 residues long. V shed 4 bases and J 5 bases; nucleotides not matched to a gene: 16. Germline loops: CDR1 SGHNT, CDR2 YYREEE (reference sequence). CDR3 sequence (DNA): TGTGCCAGCAGCACCCCAAAGGCTAGCGGGTTAGGCGAGACCCAGTACTTC. Translated: CASSTPKASGLGETQYF.

The V and J genes are TRBV7-2 and TRBJ1-2; 7 bases line up with TRBD1. V shed 1 base and J 4 bases; nucleotides not matched to a gene: 3. The CDR3 is 14 amino acids. Germline V CDR1 and CDR2: SGHTA, FQGNSA. CDR3 sequence: CASSLVDRAYGYTF. The CDR3 region has the DNA TGTGCCAGCAGCTTAGTAGACAGGGCCTATGGCTACACCTTC.

The chain uses TRBV21-1 and TRBJ1-1; TRBD1 was called by the table and not checked on the DNA. TRBV21-1 is annotated as a pseudogene. The length of the CDR3 is 15 residues. The CDR3 DNA is TGTGCCAGCAGCGCCGACAGGGGTAAGAACGAAACCGCTTTCTTT. Protein product: CASSADRGKNETAFF.

This clone was found a few times. Here the CDR3 reads CASSLGRGSYGYTF. The CDR3 DNA is TGTGCCAGCAGCTTAGGAAGGGGTAGCTATGGCTACACCTTC. This chain joins TRBV11-2 and TRBJ1-2; TRBD1 is a possible D gene (5 bases). CDR3 length equals 14 residues. Trimming left V 1 base short and J 4 bases short, with 10 bases between. The V gene's germline CDR1 is SGHAT and CDR2 FQNNGV.

This clone showed up just a few times. The genes are TRBV12-5 and TRBJ1-1; TRBD1 is a possible D gene (5 bases). V gave up 5 bases and J gave up 1 base, with 8 bases separating them. CDR3 length: 13 amino acids. Germline V gene data show CDR1 as LGHNT and CDR2 as FRNRAP. CDR3 protein: CASGPDRNTEAFF. For the CDR3, the DNA is TGTGCTAGTGGTCCAGACAGGAACACTGAAGCTTTCTTT.

This clone has only one observation. The chain joins TRBV29-1 to TRBJ2-7; D may be TRBD2 (5 bases). Trimming removed 7 bases at V and 7 bases at J, with 20 bases between. CDR3 length: 13 residues. The V gene's germline CDR1 is SQVTM and CDR2 ANQGSEA. For the CDR3, the DNA is TGCAGCGCCCAAATAGACGGGATAGGGGAGCAGTACTTC. Encoded protein: CSAQIDGIGEQYF.

This clone was detected a few times. This rearrangement joins TRBV7-8 to TRBJ2-7, with 7 nucleotides matching TRBD1. The CDR3 spans 18 residues. The trim removed 6 bases at V and 3 bases at J, leaving 20 bases unmatched. Per germline, CDR1 SGHVS and CDR2 FQNEAQ. CDR3 sequence (DNA): TGTGCCAGCAGGCCCAAGGGACAGCTCCTCAGGGGTCGCTACGAGCAGTACTTC. Encoded protein: CASRPKGQLLRGRYEQYF.

This sequence joins TRBV4-1 and TRBJ2-1, with TRBD2 identical over 9 bases. Germline V CDR1 and CDR2: MGHRA, YSYEKL. V gave up 4 bases and J gave up 5 bases; unmatched junction bases: 6. There are 15 residues in the CDR3. CDR3 nucleotides: TGCGCCAGCAGCCCAGAGCGGGAGGCGGACAATGAGCAGTTCTTC. Encoded protein: CASSPEREADNEQFF.

The CDR3 DNA is TGTGCCAGCAGTGAATTCCCCCGGACAGGGGGCTATGGCTACACCTTC. Residues: CASSEFPRTGGYGYTF. V gene TRBV6-1 combines with J gene TRBJ1-2; TRBD1 agrees at 10 bases. From germline, CDR1 is MNHNS and CDR2 SASEGT. Trimming took 2 bases from V and 4 from J; bases not matched to a gene: 7. The CDR3 has 16 amino acids.

The chain links TRBV6-1 to TRBJ2-7; 12 nucleotides match TRBD1. This CDR3 contains 14 residues. Trimming took 3 bases from V and 6 from J; bases not matched to a gene: 3. The germline V gene has CDR1 MNHNS and CDR2 SASEGT. The CDR3 here is CASSEGQGAVEQYF. CDR3 DNA: TGTGCCAGCAGTGAGGGACAGGGGGCTGTCGAGCAGTACTTC.

The rearrangement uses TRBV4-3 and TRBJ2-1; no clear D. Germline V gives CDR1 LGHNA, CDR2 YSLEER. This CDR3 is 14 amino acids long. V was pared by 0 bases and J by 12 bases, with 15 bases between. This chain's CDR3 is CASSQEAERSRQFF. DNA of the CDR3: TGCGCCAGCAGCCAAGAGGCGGAGAGGAGTCGGCAGTTCTTC.

This clone was observed once. Possible read error: a much larger clone is one base away. Additional DNA sequences in this sample encode the identical CDR3. This chain joins TRBV2 and TRBJ2-7; D not certain. CDR3 length: 15 residues. Per the germline V gene, CDR1 is SNHLY and CDR2 is FYNNEI. Here the CDR3 reads CASSEGQPGSYEQYF. CDR3 DNA: TGTGCCAGCAGTGAGGGCCAACCTGGCTCCTACGAGCAATACTTC.

V and J are TRBV27 and TRBJ2-7; D remains unclear. The CDR3 is made up of 16 amino acids. The V gene's germline CDR1 is MNHEY and CDR2 SMNVEV (reference sequence). The V end was cut by 3 bases, the J end by 2 bases, with 17 bases between. The CDR3 is CASSFVGDTLTYEQYF. DNA of the CDR3: TGTGCCAGCAGTTTTGTCGGCGACACCCTCACCTACGAGCAGTACTTC.

The J gene is TRBJ1-1, the V gene TRBV19; D remains ambiguous. CDR1 LNHDA and CDR2 SQIVND come from the germline V gene (reference sequence). The ends were cut back, 5 bases at V and 3 bases at J, with 13 bases in the middle. CDR3 length equals 14 residues. Written as DNA, the CDR3 is TGTGCCAGTAGTTTCAGGCTCCTGGACACTGAAGCTTTCTTT. Amino acid sequence: CASSFRLLDTEAFF. Looking up the rest from reference TRBV19 and TRBJ1-1 gives the full variable domain: DGGITQSPKYLFRKEGQNVTLSCEQNLNHDAMYWYRQDPGQGLRLIYYSQIVNDFQKGDIAEGYSVSREKKESFPLTVTSAQKNPTAFYLCASSFRLLDTEAFFGQGTRLTVV.

CDR3 DNA sequence: TGCGCCAGCAGCTTGGGACAGCAGAACACTGAAGCTTTCTTT. Its protein product is CASSLGQQNTEAFF. The J gene is TRBJ1-1, the V gene TRBV5-1; TRBD1 is a possible D gene (5 bases). The ends were cut back, 0 bases at V and 1 base at J, with 7 bases in the middle. The CDR3 length is 14 residues. CDR1 SGHRS and CDR2 YFSETQ come from the germline V gene.

The chain joins TRBV13 to TRBJ1-2; no clear D. The CDR3 runs 15 residues. In germline, CDR1 is PRHDT, CDR2 FYEKMQ (reference sequence). V lost 0 bases and J lost 0, with 8 bases in between. CDR3 bases: TGTGCCAGCAGCTTAGGAGGAGGTTCTAACTATGGCTACACCTTC. Translating it yields CASSLGGGSNYGYTF. The full variable domain, in which reference TRBV13 and TRBJ1-2 provide the parts outside the CDR3, is AAGVIQSPRHLIKEKRETATLKCYPIPRHDTVYWYQQGPGQDPQFLISFYEKMQSDKGSIPDRFSAQQFSDYHSELNMSSLELGDSALYFCASSLGGGSNYGYTFGSGTRLTVV.

The chain couples TRBV7-8 to TRBJ2-1; no firm D call. Per germline, CDR1 SGHVS and CDR2 FQNEAQ. Trimming cost V 1 base and J 7 bases, with 8 bases left between them. The CDR3 consists of 13 residues. The CDR3 region is CASSLGSQNEQFF. The DNA of the CDR3 is TGTGCCAGCAGCTTAGGGTCTCAGAATGAGCAGTTCTTC.

The V and J genes are TRBV5-1 and TRBJ2-7, with TRBD1 matching 11 bases. Germline loops: CDR1 SGHRS, CDR2 YFSETQ. The trim removed 4 bases at V and 3 bases at J, leaving 12 bases unmatched. This CDR3 has 17 amino acids. The DNA of the CDR3 is TGCGCCAGCAGCCCCGGGACAGGGGGAAATCTAGTCTACGAGCAGTACTTC. Protein sequence: CASSPGTGGNLVYEQYF. The full variable domain, rest sourced from reference TRBV5-1 and TRBJ2-7, is KAGVTQTPRYLIKTRGQQVTLSCSPISGHRSVSWYQQTPGQGLQFLFEYFSETQRNKGNFPGRFSGRQFSNSRSEMNVSTLELGDSALYLCASSPGTGGNLVYEQYFGPGTRLTVT.